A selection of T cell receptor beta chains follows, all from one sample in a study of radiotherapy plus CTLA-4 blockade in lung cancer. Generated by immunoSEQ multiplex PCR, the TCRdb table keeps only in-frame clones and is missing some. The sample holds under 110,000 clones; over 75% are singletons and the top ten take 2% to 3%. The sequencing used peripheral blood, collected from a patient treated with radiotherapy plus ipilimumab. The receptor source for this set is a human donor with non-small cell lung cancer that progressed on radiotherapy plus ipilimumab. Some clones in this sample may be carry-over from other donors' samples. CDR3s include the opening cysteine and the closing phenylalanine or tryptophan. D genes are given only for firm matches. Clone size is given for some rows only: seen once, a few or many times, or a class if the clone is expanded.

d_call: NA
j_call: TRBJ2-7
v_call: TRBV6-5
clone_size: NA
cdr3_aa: CASSYSGHSYEQYF
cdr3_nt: TGTGCCAGCAGTTACTCTGGACATTCCTACGAGCAGTACTTC

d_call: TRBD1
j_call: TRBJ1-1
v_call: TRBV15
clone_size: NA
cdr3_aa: CATSSGRQGATNTEAFF
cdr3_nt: TGTGCCACCAGCTCCGGGCGACAGGGGGCGACGAACACTGAAGCTTTCTTT

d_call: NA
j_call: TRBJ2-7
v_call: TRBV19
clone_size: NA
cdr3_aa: CASSAADRSYEQYF
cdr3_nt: TGTGCCAGTAGTGCCGCCGACAGGTCCTACGAGCAGTACTTC

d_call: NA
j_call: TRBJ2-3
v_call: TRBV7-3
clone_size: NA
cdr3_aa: CASSPNGGPDTQYF
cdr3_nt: TGTGCCAGCAGCCCCAATGGTGGTCCGGATACGCAGTATTTT

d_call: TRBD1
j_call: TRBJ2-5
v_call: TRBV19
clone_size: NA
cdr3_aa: CASSSRQGSWQETQYF
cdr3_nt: TGTGCCAGTAGTAGCCGACAGGGATCGTGGCAAGAGACCCAGTACTTC

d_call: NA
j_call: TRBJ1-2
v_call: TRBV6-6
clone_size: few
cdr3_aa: CASSSSTGYYGYTF
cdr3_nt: TGTGCCAGCAGTTCCTCAACAGGGTACTATGGCTACACCTTC

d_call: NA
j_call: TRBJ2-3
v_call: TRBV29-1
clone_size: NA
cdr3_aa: CSVESYRGQRTDTQYF
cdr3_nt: TGCAGCGTTGAAAGTTATCGGGGCCAACGCACAGATACGCAGTATTTT

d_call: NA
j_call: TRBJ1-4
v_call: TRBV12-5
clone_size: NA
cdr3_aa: CASGPGGRFNEKLFF
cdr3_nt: TGTGCTAGTGGTCCTGGGGGACGGTTTAATGAAAAACTGTTTTTT

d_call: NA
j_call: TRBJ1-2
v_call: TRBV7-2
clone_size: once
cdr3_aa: CASSFMHYGYTF
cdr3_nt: TGTGCCAGCAGCTTCATGCACTATGGCTACACCTTC

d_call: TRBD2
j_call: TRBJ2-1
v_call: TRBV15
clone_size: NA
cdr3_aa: CATSNFGGVGSGTHNEQFF
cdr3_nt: TGTGCCACCAGCAACTTCGGGGGGGTCGGGAGCGGAACACATAATGAGCAGTTCTTC